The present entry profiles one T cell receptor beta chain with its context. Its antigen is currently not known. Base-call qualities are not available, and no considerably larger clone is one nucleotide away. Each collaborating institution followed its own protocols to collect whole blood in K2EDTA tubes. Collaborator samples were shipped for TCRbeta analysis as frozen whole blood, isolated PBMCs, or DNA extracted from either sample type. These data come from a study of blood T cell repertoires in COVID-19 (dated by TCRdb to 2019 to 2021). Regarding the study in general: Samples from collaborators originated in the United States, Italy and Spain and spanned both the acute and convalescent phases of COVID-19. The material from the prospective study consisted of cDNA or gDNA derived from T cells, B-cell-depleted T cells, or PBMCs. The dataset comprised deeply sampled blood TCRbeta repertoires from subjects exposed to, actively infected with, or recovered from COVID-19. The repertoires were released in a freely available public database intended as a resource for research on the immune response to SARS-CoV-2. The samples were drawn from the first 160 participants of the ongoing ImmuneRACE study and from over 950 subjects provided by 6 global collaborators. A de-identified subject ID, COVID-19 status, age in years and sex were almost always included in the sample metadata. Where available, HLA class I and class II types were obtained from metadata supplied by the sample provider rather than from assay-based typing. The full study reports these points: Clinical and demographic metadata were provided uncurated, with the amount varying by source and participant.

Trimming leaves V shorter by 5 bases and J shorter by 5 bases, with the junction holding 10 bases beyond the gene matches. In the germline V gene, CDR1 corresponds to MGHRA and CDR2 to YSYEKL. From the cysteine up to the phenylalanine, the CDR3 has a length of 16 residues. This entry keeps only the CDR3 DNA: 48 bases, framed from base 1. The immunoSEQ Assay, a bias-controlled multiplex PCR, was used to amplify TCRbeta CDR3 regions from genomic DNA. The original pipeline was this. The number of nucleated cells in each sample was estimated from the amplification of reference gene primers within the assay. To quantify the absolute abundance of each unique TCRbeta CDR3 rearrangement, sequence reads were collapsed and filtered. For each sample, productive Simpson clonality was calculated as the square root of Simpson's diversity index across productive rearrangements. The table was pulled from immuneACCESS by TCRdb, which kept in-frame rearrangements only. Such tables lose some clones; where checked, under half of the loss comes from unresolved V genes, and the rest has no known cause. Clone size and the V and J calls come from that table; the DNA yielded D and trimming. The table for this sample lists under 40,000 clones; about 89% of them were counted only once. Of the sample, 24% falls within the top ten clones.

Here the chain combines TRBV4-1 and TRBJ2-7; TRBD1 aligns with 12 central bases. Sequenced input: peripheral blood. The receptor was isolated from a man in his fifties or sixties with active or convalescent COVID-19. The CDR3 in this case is CASSRTPGQGAHEQYF. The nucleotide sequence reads TGCGCCAGCAGCAGGACCCCGGGACAGGGGGCCCACGAGCAGTACTTC.